The entry below gives a single TCR beta chain sequence along with its context. Antigen: not known. Germline lookup yields CDR1 KGHSH and CDR2 LQKENI. Trimming shortened V by 3 bases and J by 6 bases, and 14 bases separated the two germline ends. The CDR3 sequence is 15 residues long. This sample stems from a study of cytomegalovirus exposure and HLA in healthy donors. Study observations and caveats: Sequencing likely generated an artifact that appeared as a cluster of highly shared sequence variants.

PCR employed 60 Vbeta and 13 Jbeta primers. Sequencing used immunoSEQ multiplex PCR; TCRdb keeps in-frame clones, though not all of them. The sample comprises some 110,000 clones, roughly 80% of which are singletons, and 2.1% rests with the top ten. This TCR came from a man between 25 and 39 years old in good health and CMV-seronegative. This chain joins TRBV18 and TRBJ2-2, with D possibly TRBD1 on 6 matching bases. Source material: PBMCs. CDR3 DNA sequence: TGTGCCAGCTCACCCTACGGGACATCCCCCGGGGAGCTGTTTTTT. It translates to CASSPYGTSPGELFF.